The T cell receptor (beta chain) under discussion was sequenced for a study of blood T cell repertoires in COVID-19. V lost 4 bases and J 0 bases, leaving 12 bases between the germline ends. This CDR3 has 15 amino acids. Germline values: CDR1 SGHDN, CDR2 FVKESK. Sequencing was performed with immunoSEQ multiplex PCR; in TCRdb, only in-frame clones are kept and a portion is missing. The sample lists 360,000 or so clones, nearly 90% occurring once. Enrollees, about 18 to 89 years old, lived in about two dozen US areas. Only a few counts were recorded for this clone. The receptor was isolated from a woman aged 25 to 39 who had recovered from COVID-19. The sample consisted of PBMCs or T cells enriched from blood (not recorded which). The chain has TRBV14 and TRBJ1-1, with D possibly matching TRBD1 (6 bases). The CDR3 protein is CASSPQTGLNTEAFF. The CDR3, as DNA: TGTGCCAGCAGCCCCCAAACAGGGTTGAACACTGAAGCTTTCTTT.